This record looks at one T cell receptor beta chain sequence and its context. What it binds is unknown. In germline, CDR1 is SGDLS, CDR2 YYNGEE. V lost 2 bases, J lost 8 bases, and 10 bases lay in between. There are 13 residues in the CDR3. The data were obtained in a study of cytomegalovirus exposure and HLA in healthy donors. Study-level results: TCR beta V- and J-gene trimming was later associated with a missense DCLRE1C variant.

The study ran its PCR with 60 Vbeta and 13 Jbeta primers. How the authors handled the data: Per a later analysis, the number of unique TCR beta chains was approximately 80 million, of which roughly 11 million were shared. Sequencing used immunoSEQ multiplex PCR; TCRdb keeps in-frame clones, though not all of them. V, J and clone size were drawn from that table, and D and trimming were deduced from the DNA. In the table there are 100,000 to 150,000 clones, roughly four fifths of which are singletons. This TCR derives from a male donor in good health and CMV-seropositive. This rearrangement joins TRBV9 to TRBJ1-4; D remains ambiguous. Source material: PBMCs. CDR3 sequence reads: CASSVSHEEKLFF. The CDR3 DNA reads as TGTGCCAGCAGCGTCTCACATGAAGAAAAACTGTTTTTT.